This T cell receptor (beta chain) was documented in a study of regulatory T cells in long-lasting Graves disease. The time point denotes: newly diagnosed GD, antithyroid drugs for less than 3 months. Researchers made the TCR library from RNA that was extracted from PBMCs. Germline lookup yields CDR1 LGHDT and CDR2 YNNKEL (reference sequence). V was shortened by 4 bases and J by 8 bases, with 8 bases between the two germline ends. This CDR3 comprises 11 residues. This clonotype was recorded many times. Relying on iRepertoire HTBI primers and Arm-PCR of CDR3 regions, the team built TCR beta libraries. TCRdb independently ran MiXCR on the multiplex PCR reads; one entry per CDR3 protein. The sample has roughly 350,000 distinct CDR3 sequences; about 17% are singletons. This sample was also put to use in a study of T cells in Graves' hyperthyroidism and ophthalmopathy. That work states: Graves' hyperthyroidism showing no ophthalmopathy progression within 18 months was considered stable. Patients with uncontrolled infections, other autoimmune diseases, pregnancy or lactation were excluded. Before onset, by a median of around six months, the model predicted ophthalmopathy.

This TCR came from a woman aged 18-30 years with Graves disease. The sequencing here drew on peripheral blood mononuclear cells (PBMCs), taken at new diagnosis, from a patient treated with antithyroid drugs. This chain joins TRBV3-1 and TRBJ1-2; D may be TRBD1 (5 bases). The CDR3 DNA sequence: TGTGCCAGCAGCCTCAGGGAGGGCTACACCTTC. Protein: CASSLREGYTF.